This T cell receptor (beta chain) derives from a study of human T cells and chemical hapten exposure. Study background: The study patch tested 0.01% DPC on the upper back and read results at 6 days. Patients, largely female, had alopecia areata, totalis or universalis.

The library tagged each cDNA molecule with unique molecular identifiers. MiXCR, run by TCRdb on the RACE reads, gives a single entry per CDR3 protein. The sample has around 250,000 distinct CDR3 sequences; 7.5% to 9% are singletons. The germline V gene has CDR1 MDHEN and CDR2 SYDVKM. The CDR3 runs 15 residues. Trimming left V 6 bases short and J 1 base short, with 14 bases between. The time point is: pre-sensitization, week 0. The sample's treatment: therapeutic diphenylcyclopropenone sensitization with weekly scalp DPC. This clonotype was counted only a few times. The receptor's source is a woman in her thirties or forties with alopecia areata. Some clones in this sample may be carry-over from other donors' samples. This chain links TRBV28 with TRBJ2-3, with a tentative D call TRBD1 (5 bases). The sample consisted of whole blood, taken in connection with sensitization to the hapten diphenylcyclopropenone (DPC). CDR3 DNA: TGTGCCAGCAGCCCAGGGATGTGGGGCACAGATACGCAGTATTTT. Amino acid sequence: CASSPGMWGTDTQYF.